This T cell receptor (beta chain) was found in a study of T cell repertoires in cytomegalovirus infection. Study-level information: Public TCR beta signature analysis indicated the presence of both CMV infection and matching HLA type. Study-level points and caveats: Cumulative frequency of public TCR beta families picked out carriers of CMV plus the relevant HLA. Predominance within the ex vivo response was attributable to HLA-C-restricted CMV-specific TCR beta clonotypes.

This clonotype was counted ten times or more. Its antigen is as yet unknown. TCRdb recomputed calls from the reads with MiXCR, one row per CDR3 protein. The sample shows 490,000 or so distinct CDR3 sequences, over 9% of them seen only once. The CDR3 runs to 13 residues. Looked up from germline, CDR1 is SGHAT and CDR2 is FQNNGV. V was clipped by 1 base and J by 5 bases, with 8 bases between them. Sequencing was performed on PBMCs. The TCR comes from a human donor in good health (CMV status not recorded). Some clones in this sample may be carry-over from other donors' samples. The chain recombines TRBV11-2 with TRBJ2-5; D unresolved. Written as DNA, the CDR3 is TGTGCCAGCAGCTTAGGGGCATCGGAGACCCAGTACTTC. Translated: CASSLGASETQYF.